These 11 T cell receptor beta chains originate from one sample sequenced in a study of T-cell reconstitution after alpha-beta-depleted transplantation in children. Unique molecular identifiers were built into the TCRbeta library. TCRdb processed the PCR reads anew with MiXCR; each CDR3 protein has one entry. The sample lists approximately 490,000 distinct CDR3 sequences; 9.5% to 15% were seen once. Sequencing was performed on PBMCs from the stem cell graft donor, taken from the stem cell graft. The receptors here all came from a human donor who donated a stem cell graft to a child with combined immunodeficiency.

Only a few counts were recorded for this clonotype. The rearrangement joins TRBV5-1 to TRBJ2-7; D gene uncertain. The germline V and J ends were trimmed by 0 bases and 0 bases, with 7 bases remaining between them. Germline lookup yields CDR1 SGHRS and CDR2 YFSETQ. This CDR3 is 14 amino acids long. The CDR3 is CASSLDQISYEQYF. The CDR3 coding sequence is TGCGCCAGCAGCTTGGACCAAATCTCCTACGAGCAGTACTTC.

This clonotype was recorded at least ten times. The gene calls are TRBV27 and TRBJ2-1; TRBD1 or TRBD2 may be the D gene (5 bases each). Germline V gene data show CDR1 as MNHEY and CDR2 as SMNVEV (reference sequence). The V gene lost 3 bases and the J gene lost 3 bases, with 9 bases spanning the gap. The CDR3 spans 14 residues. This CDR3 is CASSFGDRYNEQFF. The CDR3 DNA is TGTGCCAGCAGTTTCGGGGACCGCTACAATGAGCAGTTCTTC.

The DNA for the CDR3 is TGTGCCAGCAGCCAAAGGCGGGCCGGCACAGATACGCAGTATTTT. This encodes CASSQRRAGTDTQYF. The V call is TRBV2, the J call TRBJ2-3, with D tentatively TRBD2 (5 bases). This CDR3 comprises 15 residues. V lost 6 bases and J lost 1, with 14 bases in between. The germline gives CDR1 SNHLY, CDR2 FYNNEI. The whole variable domain, remainder taken from reference TRBV2 and TRBJ2-3, is EPEVTQTPSHQVTQMGQEVILRCVPISNHLYFYWYRQILGQKVEFLVSFYNNEISEKSEIFDDQFSVERPDGSNFTLKIRSTKLEDSAMYFCASSQRRAGTDTQYFGPGTRLTVL.

The CDR3 spells CASSPERTGINQPQHF. The DNA for the CDR3 is TGTGCCAGCAGTCCAGAAAGGACAGGGATCAATCAGCCCCAGCATTTT. This chain connects TRBV28 to TRBJ1-5, with 8 bases that match TRBD1. CDR1 and CDR2 from the germline V gene are MDHEN and SYDVKM. V trimming: 5 bases; J trimming: 3 bases; junction bases outside the gene matches: 9. There are 16 residues in the CDR3.

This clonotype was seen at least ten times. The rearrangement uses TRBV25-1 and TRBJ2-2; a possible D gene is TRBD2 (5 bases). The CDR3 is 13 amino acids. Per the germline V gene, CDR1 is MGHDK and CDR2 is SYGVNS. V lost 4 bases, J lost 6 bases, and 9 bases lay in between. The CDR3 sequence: CASSVPGSGELFF. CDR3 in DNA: TGTGCCAGCAGTGTTCCGGGATCCGGGGAGCTGTTTTTT.

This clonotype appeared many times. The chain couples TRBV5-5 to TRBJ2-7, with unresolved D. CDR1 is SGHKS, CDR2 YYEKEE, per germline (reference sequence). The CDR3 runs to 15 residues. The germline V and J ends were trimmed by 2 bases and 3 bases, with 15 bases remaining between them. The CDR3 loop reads CASSFYAVPYYEQYF. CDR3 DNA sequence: TGTGCCAGCAGCTTCTACGCCGTCCCGTACTACGAGCAGTACTTC.

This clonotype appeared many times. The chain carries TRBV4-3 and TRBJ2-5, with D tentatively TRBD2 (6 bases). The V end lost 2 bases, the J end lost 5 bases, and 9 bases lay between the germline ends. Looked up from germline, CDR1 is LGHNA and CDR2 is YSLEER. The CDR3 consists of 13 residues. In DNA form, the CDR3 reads TGCGCCAGCAGCCAACGGAGGGGCGAGACCCAGTACTTC. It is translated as CASSQRRGETQYF.

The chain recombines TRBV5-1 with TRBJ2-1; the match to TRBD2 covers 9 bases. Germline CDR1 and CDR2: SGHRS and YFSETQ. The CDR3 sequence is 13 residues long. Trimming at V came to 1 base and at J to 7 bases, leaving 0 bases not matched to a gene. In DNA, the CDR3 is TGCGCCAGCAGCTTGACTAGCGGGAATGAGCAGTTCTTC. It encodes CASSLTSGNEQFF.

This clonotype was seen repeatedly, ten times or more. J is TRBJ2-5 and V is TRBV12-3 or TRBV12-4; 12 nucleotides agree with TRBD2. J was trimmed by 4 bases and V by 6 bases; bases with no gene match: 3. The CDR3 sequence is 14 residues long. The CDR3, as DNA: TGTGCCAGCAGCGCGGGACTAGCGGGAGAGACCCAGTACTTC. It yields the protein CASSAGLAGETQYF.

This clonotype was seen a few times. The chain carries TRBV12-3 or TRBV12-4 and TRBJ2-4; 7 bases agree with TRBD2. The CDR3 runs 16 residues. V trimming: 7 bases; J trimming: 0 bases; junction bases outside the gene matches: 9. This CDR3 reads CASTASGAVAKNIQYF. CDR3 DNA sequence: TGTGCCAGCACGGCTAGCGGAGCCGTAGCCAAAAACATTCAGTACTTC.

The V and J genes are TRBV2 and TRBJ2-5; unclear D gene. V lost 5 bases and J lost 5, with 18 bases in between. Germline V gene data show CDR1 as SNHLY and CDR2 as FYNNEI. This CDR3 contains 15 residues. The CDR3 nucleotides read TGTGCCAGCAGTTCCTTTTCGAGATTGTGGGAGACCCAGTACTTC. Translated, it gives CASSSFSRLWETQYF.